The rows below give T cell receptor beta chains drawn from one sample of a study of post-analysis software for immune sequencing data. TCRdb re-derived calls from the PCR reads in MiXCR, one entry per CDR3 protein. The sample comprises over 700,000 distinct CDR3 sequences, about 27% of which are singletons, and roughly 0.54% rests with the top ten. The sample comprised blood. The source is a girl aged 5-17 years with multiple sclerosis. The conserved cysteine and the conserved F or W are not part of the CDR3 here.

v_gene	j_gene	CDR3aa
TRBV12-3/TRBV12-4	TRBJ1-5	ASSPGGNSNQPQH
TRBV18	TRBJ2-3	AGSPFGGPADTQY
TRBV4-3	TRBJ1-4	ASSQGTGAAEKLF
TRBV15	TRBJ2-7	ATSRDPGLSYEQY
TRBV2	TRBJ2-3	ASTGHLTSGDTDTQY
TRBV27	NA	ASSLGLAGFKTQY
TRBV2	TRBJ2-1	ATTPEGTRATNKQF
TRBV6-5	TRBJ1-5	ASRSTRGYNQPQH
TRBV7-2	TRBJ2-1	ASSVPGGANEQF
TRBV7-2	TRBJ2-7	ASSPRPLGEQY
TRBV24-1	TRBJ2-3	ATSDPRGGLAGTDMQY
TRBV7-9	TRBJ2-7	ASSSPLRHTGSYEQY
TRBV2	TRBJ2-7	ASSEYSGYNYEQY
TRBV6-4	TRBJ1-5	ASSQGVGNNQPQH
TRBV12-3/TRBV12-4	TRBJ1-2	ASSLAPYYGYT
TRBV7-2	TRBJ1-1	ASSLAITPTEAF
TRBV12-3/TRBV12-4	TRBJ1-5	ASSSGQVFNQPQH
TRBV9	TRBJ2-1	ASSVGGQGGNNEQF
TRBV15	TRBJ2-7	ATSIGGWGTAEQY
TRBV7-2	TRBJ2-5	ASSNRRDRGKETQY
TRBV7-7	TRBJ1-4	ASSPTKEPDGPNEKRF
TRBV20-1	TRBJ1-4	SAEGGTTNEKLF
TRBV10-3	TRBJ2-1	AISELFNEQF
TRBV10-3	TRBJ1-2	AISEAAGPYGYT
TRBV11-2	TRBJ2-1	ASSPTFWVAGHRSSYNEQF
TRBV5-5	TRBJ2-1	ATAVGVTRNEQF
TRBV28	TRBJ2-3	ASRPLKRGAAVPQY
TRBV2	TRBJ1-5	ASGRDGLNQPQH
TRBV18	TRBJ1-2	ASSPGGQSYGYT
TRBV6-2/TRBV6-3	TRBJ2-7	ASSFDERSYEQY
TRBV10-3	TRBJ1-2	AISGTGSSYGYT
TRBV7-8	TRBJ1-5	ASSLNRDRVSNQPQH
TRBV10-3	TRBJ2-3	AIKTSDTQY
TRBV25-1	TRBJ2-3	ASSRGVSVSTDTQY
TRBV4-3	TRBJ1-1	ASSPKVVNEAF
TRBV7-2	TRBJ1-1	ASSLTIPNTEAF